Following are 27 T cell receptor beta chains from one sample sequenced in a study of OX40 agonist ivuxolimab in advanced cancers. Repertoires were generated with immunoSEQ multiplex PCR, while TCRdb's copy carries only in-frame clones and drops some. The sample yields 77,000 or so clones, more than 85% seen once. The sample consisted of CD4+ or CD8+ T cells sorted from blood, taken in a trial of the OX40 agonist ivuxolimab. These receptors all come from an adult with an advanced solid tumor such as melanoma, head and neck, liver or kidney cancer.

The chain combines TRBV11-3 with TRBJ2-2; D is undetermined. This CDR3 spans 15 amino acids. V lost 4 bases, J lost 5 bases, and 14 bases lay in between. The germline gives CDR1 SGHNT, CDR2 YENEEA. The CDR3 coding sequence is TGTGCCAGCAGCTCAGCATGGGCACCTACCGGGGAGCTGTTTTTT. As protein: CASSSAWAPTGELFF.

The J gene is TRBJ2-7, the V gene TRBV9; 11 nucleotides match TRBD1. This CDR3 is 17 amino acids long. Germline V lookup: CDR1 SGDLS, CDR2 YYNGEE. V dropped 3 bases and J dropped 3; count of bases not matched to a gene: 11. The DNA for the CDR3 is TGTGCCAGCAGCGCCAAAGACCCCGGGACAGGGGGCTACGAGCAGTACTTC. Amino acid sequence: CASSAKDPGTGGYEQYF.

The J gene is TRBJ2-5, the V gene TRBV7-6; D unresolved. The assigned J gene may be wrong: the sequence end matches TRBJ2-7 better. Germline V gives CDR1 SGHVS, CDR2 FNYEAQ. CDR3 length: 15 residues. CDR3 protein: CASSPEESSSYEQYF. Here the CDR3 DNA reads TGTGCCAGCAGCCCAGAAGAGTCTAGCTCCTACGAGCAGTACTTC.

J is TRBJ2-5 and V is TRBV14; D is uncertain. The CDR3 covers 19 residues. CDR1 and CDR2 (germline): SGHDN, FVKESK. V was cut by 0 bases and J by 5 bases, with 25 bases left in between. CDR3: CASSQEILVGIPAHETQYF. The DNA of the CDR3 is TGTGCCAGCAGCCAAGAGATTTTGGTGGGGATCCCGGCCCACGAGACCCAGTACTTC.

The chain uses TRBV5-1 and TRBJ2-2; TRBD1 aligns across 7 bases. The CDR3 has 14 amino acids. The trim removed 4 bases at V and 5 bases at J, leaving 5 bases unmatched. Looked up from germline, CDR1 is SGHRS and CDR2 is YFSETQ. The CDR3 loop reads CASSTGVRTGELFF. The CDR3 coding sequence is TGCGCCAGCAGCACAGGGGTTCGGACCGGGGAGCTGTTTTTT.

This chain joins TRBV5-6 and TRBJ1-5; D is unresolved. The germline V gene encodes CDR1 SGHDT and CDR2 YYEEEE. The CDR3 length is 14 residues. V dropped 1 base and J dropped 0 bases, with 5 bases sitting between them. As DNA, the CDR3 is TGTGCCAGCAGCTTGTCCAGTAGCAATCAGCCCCAGCATTTT. Amino acid sequence: CASSLSSSNQPQHF.

This chain joins TRBV27 and TRBJ1-1; 7 nucleotides align to TRBD1. Germline V lookup: CDR1 MNHEY, CDR2 SMNVEV (reference sequence). V was clipped by 4 bases and J by 4 bases; unmatched bases: 6. This CDR3 has 14 amino acids. CDR3 coding DNA: TGTGCCAGCAGTTCACAGGGGCCGGGCACTGAAGCTTTCTTT. Protein sequence: CASSSQGPGTEAFF.

The rearrangement joins TRBV4-3 to TRBJ2-2, with TRBD1 as a possible D gene (5 bases). Trimming stripped 6 bases from V and 7 bases from J, with 18 bases between. The CDR3 is 15 amino acids. Germline CDR1 LGHNA, CDR2 YSLEER. The CDR3 is CASSKVVGAGGELFF. The CDR3 DNA reads as TGCGCCAGCAGTAAGGTTGTAGGGGCAGGCGGGGAGCTGTTTTTT.

J is TRBJ1-5 and V is TRBV19, with D maybe TRBD1 (5 bases). This CDR3 spans 19 amino acids. Germline CDR1 LNHDA, CDR2 SQIVND (reference sequence). V lost 6 bases, J lost 0 bases, and 24 bases lay in between. The CDR3 protein is CASSQLTDGDNNSNQPQHF. DNA for the CDR3: TGTGCCAGTAGCCAATTGACAGATGGAGACAACAATAGCAATCAGCCCCAGCATTTT.

This chain uses TRBV19 with TRBJ2-2, with D tentatively TRBD1 (5 bases). V gave up 4 bases and J gave up 2 bases, with 11 bases separating them. Germline-derived CDR1 and CDR2 are LNHDA and SQIVND (reference sequence). The CDR3 has 15 residues. In DNA, the CDR3 is TGTGCCAGTAGTACCCAGGACATAAACACCGGGGAGCTGTTTTTT. Amino acid sequence: CASSTQDINTGELFF. Supplemented by reference TRBV19 and TRBJ2-2, the full variable domain reads DGGITQSPKYLFRKEGQNVTLSCEQNLNHDAMYWYRQDPGQGLRLIYYSQIVNDFQKGDIAEGYSVSREKKESFPLTVTSAQKNPTAFYLCASSTQDINTGELFFGEGSRLTVL.

This chain joins TRBV10-3 and TRBJ2-7, with TRBD1 as a possible D gene (5 bases). V gave up 2 bases and J gave up 3 bases, with 17 bases separating them. The CDR3 extends over 16 amino acids. CDR1 and CDR2 (germline): ENHRY, SYGVKD. The CDR3 loop is CAISEGDTRAHYEQYF. CDR3 DNA sequence: TGTGCCATCAGTGAGGGCGACACCAGGGCACACTACGAGCAGTACTTC.

The chain is built from TRBV10-2 and TRBJ1-5; no clear D gene. The CDR3 has 13 residues. Germline values: CDR1 WSHSY, CDR2 SAAADI. V was shortened by 2 bases and J by 9 bases, with 11 bases between the two germline ends. The CDR3 DNA sequence: TGCGCCAGCAGTGAGGAGCTTTTGGGGCCCCAGCATTTT. The encoded protein is CASSEELLGPQHF.

This chain uses TRBV5-6 with TRBJ1-3; D gene ambiguous. CDR3 length equals 13 residues. Germline values: CDR1 SGHDT, CDR2 YYEEEE. Trimming took off 0 bases at V and 4 bases at J, with 5 bases between the two ends. The CDR3 protein is CASSLAGGNTIYF. The CDR3 nucleotides read TGTGCCAGCAGCTTGGCCGGGGGAAACACCATATATTTT.

The J gene is TRBJ2-6, the V gene TRBV15; D possibly corresponds to TRBD1 (6 bases). This CDR3 region has 18 residues. Trimming shortened V by 1 base and J by 0 bases, and 13 bases separated the two germline ends. The germline CDR1 and CDR2 sequences are LNHNV and YYDKDF (reference sequence). The CDR3 sequence is CATSRADRFSSGANVLTF. CDR3 nucleotide sequence: TGTGCCACCAGCAGAGCGGACAGATTTTCCTCTGGGGCCAACGTCCTGACTTTC.

This rearrangement joins TRBV7-9 to TRBJ1-2; possible D gene TRBD1, 6 bases. The V gene lost 10 bases and the J gene lost 2 bases, with 29 bases spanning the gap. Looked up from germline, CDR1 is SEHNR and CDR2 is FQNEAQ (reference sequence). CDR3 size: 18 residues. This CDR3 is CAIPPGESPIWENYGYTF. The CDR3 nucleotides are TGTGCCATCCCGCCAGGGGAGAGCCCTATTTGGGAGAACTATGGCTACACCTTC.

Details on this clone: This specimen includes other DNA sequences encoding the same CDR3. The CDR3, as DNA: TGTGCCAGCAGTTTAATTGGGAATGAGCAGTTCTTC. This translates into CASSLIGNEQFF. The chain joins TRBV27 to TRBJ2-1, with unresolved D. CDR3 size: 12 residues. The V and J ends lost 2 bases and 7 bases respectively, with 6 bases between them. Looked up from germline, CDR1 is MNHEY and CDR2 is SMNVEV (reference sequence).

The chain is built from TRBV15 and TRBJ1-4; maybe TRBD1 (5 bases). This CDR3 is built from 16 residues. V lost 1 base and J lost 0, with 9 bases in between. Germline V gene sequence: CDR1 LNHNV, CDR2 YYDKDF (reference sequence). The CDR3 sequence: CATSRVPGPTNEKLFF. In DNA, the CDR3 is TGTGCCACCAGCAGAGTCCCAGGGCCAACTAATGAAAAACTGTTTTTT.

The gene calls are TRBV10-3 and TRBJ2-5, with D maybe TRBD2 (7 bases). CDR3 size: 16 residues. Per germline, CDR1 ENHRY and CDR2 SYGVKD. V gave up 0 bases and J gave up 2 bases, with 13 bases separating them. CDR3 DNA sequence: TGTGCCATCAGTGAGTCGTCGGGGGGCCCACAAGAGACCCAGTACTTC. It codes for CAISESSGGPQETQYF.

V is TRBV10-3 and J is TRBJ2-3; the match to TRBD2 covers 10 bases. CDR1 and CDR2 (germline): ENHRY, SYGVKD. V shed 4 bases and J 1 base; nucleotides not matched to a gene: 14. The length of the CDR3 is 19 residues. The chain's CDR3 is CAISGMWLAGAVGTDTQYF. The CDR3 DNA follows: TGTGCCATCAGTGGTATGTGGCTAGCGGGGGCCGTCGGCACAGATACGCAGTATTTT.

The gene calls are TRBV27 and TRBJ1-5; weak D call: TRBD1 (6 bases). CDR1 is MNHEY, CDR2 SMNVEV, per germline (reference sequence). The ends were cut back, 0 bases at V and 0 bases at J, with 9 bases in the middle. This CDR3 spans 16 amino acids. The DNA for the CDR3 is TGTGCCAGCAGTTTATCTGCAGGGGATAGCAATCAGCCCCAGCATTTT. Protein sequence: CASSLSAGDSNQPQHF.

This clone was observed once. The chain joins TRBV13 to TRBJ1-6, with 11 positions matching TRBD1. The V gene's germline CDR1 is PRHDT and CDR2 FYEKMQ (reference sequence). This CDR3 has 14 amino acids. With V trimmed by 4 bases and J by 9 bases, 2 bases remained unmatched. CDR3 coding DNA: TGTGCCAGCAGCTCGGGACAGGGGGGTTCACCCCTCCACTTT. This encodes CASSSGQGGSPLHF.

This rearrangement joins TRBV10-3 to TRBJ2-3; the D gene could be TRBD1 or TRBD2 (5 bases each). The germline V and J ends were trimmed by 0 bases and 2 bases, with 12 bases remaining between them. The CDR3 runs to 16 residues. Germline loops: CDR1 ENHRY, CDR2 SYGVKD. In nucleotides, the CDR3 is TGTGCCATCAGTGAGTCGAGCTGGGGGTTCACAGATACGCAGTATTTT. It encodes CAISESSWGFTDTQYF.

This clone was recorded once. The chain combines TRBV7-9 with TRBJ1-5; D remains ambiguous. Germline CDR1 is SEHNR and CDR2 is FQNEAQ (reference sequence). The CDR3 extends over 14 amino acids. V was pared by 5 bases and J by 1 base, with 9 bases between. The CDR3 sequence: CASSADGSNQPQHF. DNA of the CDR3: TGTGCCAGCAGCGCCGACGGGAGCAATCAGCCCCAGCATTTT.

The V gene is TRBV7-6, the J gene TRBJ1-4; 7 bases map to TRBD1. This CDR3 is built from 17 residues. Per germline, CDR1 SGHVS and CDR2 FNYEAQ. Trimming at V came to 5 bases and at J to 0 bases, leaving 9 bases not matched to a gene. The CDR3 bases are TGTGCCAGCAGCAAATACGACAGGGTTGCAACTAATGAAAAACTGTTTTTT. The encoded protein is CASSKYDRVATNEKLFF.

A remark on this clone: One end of the junction fails to match germline, which may point to a read error. The CDR3 coding sequence is TGTGCCAGCAGCCTAGGGTGGGGGAGTAATCAGCCCCAGCATTTT. This encodes CASSLGWGSNQPQHF. The chain recombines TRBV13 with TRBJ1-5; weak D call: TRBD1 (5 bases). CDR1 PRHDT and CDR2 FYEKMQ come from the germline V gene (reference sequence). CDR3 length equals 15 residues.

The chain has TRBV4-1 and TRBJ2-7; weak D call: TRBD1 (5 bases). The CDR3 loop spans 13 amino acids. In germline, CDR1 is MGHRA, CDR2 YSYEKL. The V and J ends lost 1 base and 4 bases respectively, with 8 bases between them. CDR3 sequence: CASSQADSYEQYF. In DNA form, the CDR3 reads TGCGCCAGCAGCCAAGCCGACAGTTACGAGCAGTACTTC.

V gene TRBV7-2 combines with J gene TRBJ2-5, with 8 nucleotides matching TRBD1. CDR3 length: 12 amino acids. J lost 4 bases, V lost 6 bases, and 1 base had no gene match. Germline V gene data show CDR1 as SGHTA and CDR2 as FQGNSA. The CDR3 DNA follows: TGTGCCAGCAGTACAGGGGGAGAGACCCAGTACTTC. Translated, it gives CASSTGGETQYF.